The source of this T cell receptor (beta chain) is a study of blood T cell repertoires in COVID-19. Across the study: Some COVID-19 samples were acute and others convalescent; all came from the United States, Italy and Spain.

Those designated as exposed participants met a COVID-19 case within 2 weeks before study entry. V lost 3 bases and J 5 bases, leaving 9 bases between the germline ends. Germline loops: CDR1 DFQATT, CDR2 SNEGSKA (reference sequence). The CDR3 extends over 12 amino acids. Clones were read by immunoSEQ multiplex PCR, and TCRdb kept only the in-frame ones, dropping some. The repertoire holds around 250,000 clones, with approximately 90% as singletons. Sequencing was done on a sample of PBMCs or T cells enriched from blood (not recorded which). This receptor was taken from a man aged 50-59 years who had been exposed to COVID-19. The J gene is TRBJ2-3, the V gene TRBV20-1; D may be TRBD2 (5 bases). The CDR3 DNA sequence: TGCAGTGCTAGTCCCCGGGGAGATACGCAGTATTTT. Translation gives CSASPRGDTQYF.